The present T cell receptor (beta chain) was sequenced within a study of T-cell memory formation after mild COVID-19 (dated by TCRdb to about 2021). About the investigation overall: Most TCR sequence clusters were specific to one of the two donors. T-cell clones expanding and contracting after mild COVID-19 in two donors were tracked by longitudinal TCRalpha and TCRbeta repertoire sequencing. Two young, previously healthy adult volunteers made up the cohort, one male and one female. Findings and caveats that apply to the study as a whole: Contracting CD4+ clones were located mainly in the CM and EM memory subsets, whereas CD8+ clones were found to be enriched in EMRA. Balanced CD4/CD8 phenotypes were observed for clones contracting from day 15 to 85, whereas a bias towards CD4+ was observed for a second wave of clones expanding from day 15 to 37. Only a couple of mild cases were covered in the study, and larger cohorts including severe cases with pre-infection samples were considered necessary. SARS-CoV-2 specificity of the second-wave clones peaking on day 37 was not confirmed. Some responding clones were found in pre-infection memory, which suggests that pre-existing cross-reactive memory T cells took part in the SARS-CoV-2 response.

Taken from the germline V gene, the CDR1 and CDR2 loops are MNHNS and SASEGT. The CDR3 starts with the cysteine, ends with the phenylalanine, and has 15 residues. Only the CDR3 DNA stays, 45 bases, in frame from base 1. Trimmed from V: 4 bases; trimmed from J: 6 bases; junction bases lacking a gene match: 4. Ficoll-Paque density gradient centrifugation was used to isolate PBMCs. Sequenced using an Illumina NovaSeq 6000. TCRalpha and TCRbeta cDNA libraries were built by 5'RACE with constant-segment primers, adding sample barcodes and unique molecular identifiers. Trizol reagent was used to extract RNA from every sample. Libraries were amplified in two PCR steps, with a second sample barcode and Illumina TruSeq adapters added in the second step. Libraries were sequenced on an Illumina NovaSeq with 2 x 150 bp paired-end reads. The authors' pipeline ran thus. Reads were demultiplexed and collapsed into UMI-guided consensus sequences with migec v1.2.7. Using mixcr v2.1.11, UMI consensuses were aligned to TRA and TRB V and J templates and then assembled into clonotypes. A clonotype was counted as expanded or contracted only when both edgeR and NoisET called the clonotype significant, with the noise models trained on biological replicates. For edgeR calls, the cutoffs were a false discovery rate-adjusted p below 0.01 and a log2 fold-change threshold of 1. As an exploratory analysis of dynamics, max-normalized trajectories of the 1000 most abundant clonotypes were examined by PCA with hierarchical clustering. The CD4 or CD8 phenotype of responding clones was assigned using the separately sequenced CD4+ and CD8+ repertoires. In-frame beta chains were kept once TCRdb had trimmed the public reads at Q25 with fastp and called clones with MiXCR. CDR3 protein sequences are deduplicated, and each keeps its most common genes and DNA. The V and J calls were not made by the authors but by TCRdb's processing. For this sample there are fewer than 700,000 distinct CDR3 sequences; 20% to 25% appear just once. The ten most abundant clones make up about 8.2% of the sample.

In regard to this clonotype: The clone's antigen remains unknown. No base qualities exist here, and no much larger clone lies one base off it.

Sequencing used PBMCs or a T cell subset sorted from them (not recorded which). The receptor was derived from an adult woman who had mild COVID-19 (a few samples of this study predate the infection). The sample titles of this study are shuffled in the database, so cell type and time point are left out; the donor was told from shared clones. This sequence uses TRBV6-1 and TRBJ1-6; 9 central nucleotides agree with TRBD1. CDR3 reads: CASSGSGQGNSPLHF. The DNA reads TGTGCCAGCAGTGGGTCGGGACAGGGTAATTCACCCCTCCACTTT.